The present T cell receptor beta chain was sequenced within a study of cytomegalovirus exposure and HLA in healthy donors. Study results and limitations: When a later analysis compared HLA-associated TCR beta chains with equally common others, the HLA-associated chains turned out to be more clonally expanded and to have lower generation probabilities.

V dropped 6 bases and J dropped 2; count of bases not matched to a gene: 7. This CDR3 region has 15 residues. The V gene's germline CDR1 is PRHDT and CDR2 FYEKMQ (reference sequence). This clone was seen only a few times. Its antigen remains unidentified. Primers for the PCR totalled 60 Vbeta and 13 Jbeta. TCRdb's copy holds only in-frame clones and misses some; the assay was immunoSEQ multiplex PCR. Here the sample spans around 100,000 clones, about 59% being singletons. This clonotype was obtained from a man aged 25-45 years in good health and CMV-seropositive. The chain couples TRBV13 to TRBJ2-7; TRBD2 aligns across 10 bases. Specimen: PBMCs. The CDR3 region is CASRPRTSGTYEQYF. The CDR3 DNA is TGTGCCAGCAGGCCCCGGACTAGCGGAACCTACGAGCAGTACTTC.